The rows below give T cell receptor beta chains drawn from one sample of a study of blood T cell repertoires in COVID-19. Clones were read by immunoSEQ multiplex PCR, and TCRdb kept only the in-frame ones, dropping some. The sample contains about 130,000 clones, 84% of which appear only once. Sequenced: peripheral blood. Source of these receptors: a human donor in a cohort sampled during active COVID-19. CDR3s include the opening cysteine and the closing phenylalanine or tryptophan. The D gene is left open where the match is weak. Not all rows give a size; the values are once, few, many and, for expanded clones, a class.

V,J,size,D,DNA,CDR3
TRBV28,TRBJ2-2,.,TRBD1,TGTGCCAGCAGGCCCCGGGACAGGGGGACCGGGGAGCTGTTTTTT,CASRPRDRGTGELFF
TRBV4-2,TRBJ1-1,.,.,TGTGCCAGCAGCCAAGGTCCGGGGTCCGACACTGAAGCTTTCTTT,CASSQGPGSDTEAFF
TRBV5-1,TRBJ2-1,.,.,TGCGCCAGCAGCTTGGGGGGACACAACAATGAGCAGTTCTTC,CASSLGGHNNEQFF
TRBV11-2,TRBJ1-1,.,.,TGTGCCAGCAGCAGCACAGCGAACACTGAAGCTTTCTTT,CASSSTANTEAFF
TRBV18,TRBJ1-2,.,.,TGTGCCAGCTCGGAAGGACAATCCCCGGGCTACACCTTC,CASSEGQSPGYTF
TRBV6-5,TRBJ2-1,few,TRBD2,TGTGCCACCCGGGGGAGCGGGAGAGGGGAGCAGTTCTTC,CATRGSGRGEQFF
TRBV11-1,TRBJ2-3,few,.,TGTGCCAGCAGCTTAGGGGGGCGAAGCACAGATACGCAGTATTTT,CASSLGGRSTDTQYF
TRBV7-9,TRBJ2-5,.,.,TGTGCCAGCAGCTTACGGGTAGGCCGAGGGATGGAGACCCAGTACTTC,CASSLRVGRGMETQYF
TRBV7-3,TRBJ2-1,.,TRBD1,TGTGCCAGCAGCCGTACAGAGTGGGCAGGGGGCTACGAGCAGTTCTTC,CASSRTEWAGGYEQFF
TRBV6-1,TRBJ1-2,.,TRBD1,TGTGCCAGCAACCCAACAGGGGTGCGGGGCTACACCTTC,CASNPTGVRGYTF
TRBV11-3,TRBJ2-3,once,.,TGTGCCAGCAGCCGACAGGAATTAGATACGCAGTATTTT,CASSRQELDTQYF
TRBV12-3/TRBV12-4,TRBJ2-5,once,.,TGTGCCAGCCGAAGAGGATCGGGGACCCAGTACTTC,CASRRGSGTQYF
TRBV12-3/TRBV12-4,TRBJ1-6,.,.,TGTGCCAGCACTCATTCAGAGGGAGCACCCCTCCACTTT,CASTHSEGAPLHF
TRBV5-4,TRBJ1-1,.,TRBD1,TGTGCCAGCAGCTCCACAGGGGGCGCGAAGGTCACTGAAGCTTTCTTT,CASSSTGGAKVTEAFF
TRBV2,TRBJ1-3,.,TRBD1,TGTGCCAGCAGTTATGGACAGGGGAACTCTGGAAACACCATATATTTT,CASSYGQGNSGNTIYF
TRBV25-1,TRBJ2-4,.,TRBD1,TGTGCCAGCAGTGGGCCGGGACAGGGGGTATTAAACATTCAGTACTTC,CASSGPGQGVLNIQYF
TRBV20-1,TRBJ1-5,.,TRBD1,TGCAGTGCTAGTATCGGACAGGTGGGTCAGCCCCAGCATTTT,CSASIGQVGQPQHF
TRBV9,TRBJ2-7,.,.,TGTGCCAGCAGCGTAGGATTGGCAGCCTACGAGCAGTACTTC,CASSVGLAAYEQYF
TRBV27,TRBJ2-2,.,TRBD2,TGTGCCAGTCAGCGGGAGCTGGTGAACACCGGGGAGCTGTTTTTT,CASQRELVNTGELFF
TRBV14,TRBJ1-2,.,TRBD1,TGTGCCAGCAGCCGGAGACAGGGATGGGACTATGGCTACACCTTC,CASSRRQGWDYGYTF
TRBV2,TRBJ1-6,.,.,TGTGCCAGCAGTGAAGAGGAGGTGGGGAATTCACCCCTCCACTTT,CASSEEEVGNSPLHF
TRBV7-9,TRBJ2-2,few,.,TGTGCCAGCAGGGCTACAGGGAGCGCCGGGGAGCTGTTTTTT,CASRATGSAGELFF